Each of the 17 T cell receptor beta chains below was sequenced from the same sample in a study of OX40 agonist ivuxolimab in advanced cancers. The table came from immunoSEQ multiplex PCR; TCRdb's copy has only in-frame clones and leaves some out. Of 65,000 to 90,000 clones detected, roughly 78% appear once; the ten largest clones hold 5%. Sequenced material: CD4+ or CD8+ T cells sorted from blood, taken in a trial of the OX40 agonist ivuxolimab. The receptors originated from an adult with an advanced solid tumor such as melanoma, head and neck, liver or kidney cancer.

This sequence joins TRBV7-8 and TRBJ2-5; 8 bases are a match to TRBD1. Looked up from germline, CDR1 is SGHVS and CDR2 is FQNEAQ. This CDR3 spans 13 amino acids. Trimming removed 6 bases from V and 5 bases from J; junction bases left unmatched: 5. The CDR3 region has the DNA TGTGCCAGCAGAGCTGGGGACAGGGAGACCCAGTACTTC. This translates into CASRAGDRETQYF.

About this clone: At the DNA level, this CDR3 is encoded by other sequences in the same sample as well. The chain employs TRBV4-3 and TRBJ2-7; 7 bases agree with TRBD1. Per germline, CDR1 LGHNA and CDR2 YSLEER. V gave up 4 bases and J gave up 2 bases; unmatched junction bases: 5. The CDR3 loop spans 14 amino acids. The CDR3: CASSLGQGAYEQYF. CDR3 DNA sequence: TGCGCCAGCAGCCTGGGGCAGGGGGCCTACGAGCAGTACTTC.

J is TRBJ2-3 and V is TRBV11-2; D may be TRBD1 or TRBD2 (5 bases each). The CDR3 length is 16 residues. Germline V gene lookup returns CDR1 SGHAT and CDR2 FQNNGV. Trimming removed 5 bases from V and 4 bases from J, with 19 bases in between. The CDR3 region has the DNA TGTGCCAGCAGCCCCTCCTCTTTTGGGGGAGCAGATACGCAGTATTTT. Its translation: CASSPSSFGGADTQYF.

This rearrangement joins TRBV18 to TRBJ1-2; D is undetermined. CDR3 length: 15 residues. Trimming pared 0 bases from V and 2 bases from J, leaving 10 bases between. Germline V gives CDR1 KGHSH, CDR2 LQKENI. CDR3 DNA: TGTGCCAGCTCACCACCCCCCCTTATAAACTATGGCTACACCTTC. Translation gives CASSPPPLINYGYTF.

The chain employs TRBV5-1 and TRBJ2-2; weak D call: TRBD1 (5 bases). Germline assignment: CDR1 SGHRS and CDR2 YFSETQ. Trimming removed 6 bases from V and 3 bases from J, with 9 bases in between. This CDR3 has 13 residues. CDR3 bases: TGCGCCAGCACCGACAGTTACACCGGGGAGCTGTTTTTT. Its translation: CASTDSYTGELFF.

The V call is TRBV6-1, the J call TRBJ1-2, with D unclear. V dropped 1 base and J dropped 4 bases, with 13 bases sitting between them. CDR3 length equals 15 residues. Per germline, CDR1 MNHNS and CDR2 SASEGT. CDR3 residues: CASSEVVGRSYGYTF. The DNA for the CDR3 is TGTGCCAGCAGTGAAGTGGTCGGGCGGAGCTATGGCTACACCTTC.

This clone was detected a few times. The genes are TRBV4-1 and TRBJ1-5; D remains unclear. This CDR3 spans 15 amino acids. CDR1 and CDR2 (germline): MGHRA, YSYEKL. Trimming took 1 base from V and 0 from J, leaving 7 bases between them. The CDR3 nucleotides read TGCGCCAGCAGCCAAGGACACTCTAGCAATCAGCCCCAGCATTTT. Translated: CASSQGHSSNQPQHF.

The gene calls are TRBV2 and TRBJ2-3; D may be TRBD1 or TRBD2 (6 bases each). CDR3 length equals 18 residues. Germline CDR1 reads SNHLY; CDR2 reads FYNNEI. Trimming removed 3 bases from V and 4 bases from J, with 23 bases in between. CDR3 loop: CASSETGVGGRRADTQYF. CDR3 coding DNA: TGTGCCAGCAGTGAGACAGGAGTAGGGGGTAGGAGGGCAGATACGCAGTATTTT.

V gene TRBV25-1 combines with J gene TRBJ1-1; D gene unclear. The CDR3 loop spans 15 amino acids. Germline V gives CDR1 MGHDK, CDR2 SYGVNS. Written as DNA, the CDR3 is TGTGCTGTGGGCGGTTCAAACAGTGGGGTCACTGAAGCTTTCTTT. Residues: CAVGGSNSGVTEAFF.

The chain combines TRBV19 with TRBJ1-2; the D is unclear. This CDR3 spans 16 amino acids. Between the trimmed V and J ends, which lost 6 bases and 4 bases, there was a span of 21 bases. Germline V lookup: CDR1 LNHDA, CDR2 SQIVND (reference sequence). The CDR3 spells CASSGERETIAYGYTF. The DNA of the CDR3 is TGTGCCAGTAGCGGGGAACGGGAGACCATCGCCTATGGCTACACCTTC.

There are a few counts of this clone. The V gene is TRBV28, the J gene TRBJ2-5; 7 bases align to TRBD1. V trimming: 4 bases; J trimming: 3 bases; junction bases outside the gene matches: 5. The germline V gene has CDR1 MDHEN and CDR2 SYDVKM. This CDR3 has 14 residues. The CDR3 sequence: CASSSPDRKETQYF. Written as DNA, the CDR3 is TGTGCCAGCAGTTCCCCGGACAGGAAAGAGACCCAGTACTTC. The whole variable domain, filled in from reference TRBV28 and TRBJ2-5, reads DVKVTQSSRYLVKRTGEKVFLECVQDMDHENMFWYRQDPGLGLRLIYFSYDVKMKEKGDIPEGYSVSREKKERFSLILESASTNQTSMYLCASSSPDRKETQYFGPGTRLLVL.

The chain links TRBV5-5 to TRBJ2-5; D ambiguous. There are 12 residues in the CDR3. The germline V gene has CDR1 SGHKS and CDR2 YYEKEE (reference sequence). Deletions cut 4 bases from V and 3 bases from J, with 7 bases between. The CDR3 nucleotides read TGTGCCAGCAGCCGACGAGAAGAGACCCAGTACTTC. Protein product: CASSRREETQYF.

The chain recombines TRBV28 with TRBJ1-4; D is unclear. This CDR3 has 13 residues. Germline V gene lookup returns CDR1 MDHEN and CDR2 SYDVKM. The V gene lost 3 bases and the J gene lost 3 bases, with 5 bases spanning the gap. The CDR3 protein is CASSLVSNEKLFF. CDR3 DNA sequence: TGTGCCAGCAGTTTGGTATCTAATGAAAAACTGTTTTTT.

The CDR3 loop reads CASSQDGTMRIEKLFF. Written as DNA, the CDR3 is TGTGCCAGCAGCCAAGACGGGACAATGCGAATCGAAAAACTGTTTTTT. The V gene is TRBV14, the J gene TRBJ1-4, with TRBD1 as a possible D gene (6 bases). The CDR3 has 16 amino acids. The ends were cut back, 0 bases at V and 8 bases at J, with 16 bases in the middle. The germline CDR1 and CDR2 sequences are SGHDN and FVKESK.

This chain uses TRBV7-2 with TRBJ2-4; no reliable D call. CDR1 and CDR2 (germline): SGHTA, FQGNSA. Trimming shortened V by 9 bases and J by 0 bases, and 15 bases separated the two germline ends. There are 15 residues in the CDR3. CDR3 residues: CASQESTLAKNIQYF. The CDR3 nucleotides are TGTGCCAGTCAGGAGTCGACGCTAGCCAAAAACATTCAGTACTTC.

The gene calls are TRBV5-1 and TRBJ1-4, with 7 bases lining up with TRBD1. The J segment lost 7 bases and the V segment lost 0 bases, leaving 9 bases of the junction unmatched. The CDR3 sequence is 16 residues long. Germline CDR1 is SGHRS and CDR2 is YFSETQ. The CDR3 spells CASSLGLTGDIEKLFF. CDR3 in DNA: TGCGCCAGCAGCTTGGGTCTAACAGGGGATATTGAAAAACTGTTTTTT. Based on the CDR3 plus reference TRBV5-1 and TRBJ1-4, the full variable domain is KAGVTQTPRYLIKTRGQQVTLSCSPISGHRSVSWYQQTPGQGLQFLFEYFSETQRNKGNFPGRFSGRQFSNSRSEMNVSTLELGDSALYLCASSLGLTGDIEKLFFGSGTQLSVL.

This clone occurred a few times. The genes are TRBV19 and TRBJ1-1; no clear D gene. Germline V gives CDR1 LNHDA, CDR2 SQIVND (reference sequence). The V gene lost 7 bases and the J gene lost 6 bases, with 21 bases spanning the gap. CDR3 length equals 15 residues. CDR3 sequence: CASISPGFGVPEAFF. The CDR3, as DNA: TGTGCCAGTATCTCTCCGGGTTTCGGGGTCCCTGAAGCTTTCTTT.